The 30 T cell receptor beta chains below come from one sample, sequenced in a study of shared clonotypes between healthy human individuals. Sequencing used immunoSEQ multiplex PCR; TCRdb keeps in-frame clones, though not all of them. The data contain millions of clones, more than 80% of them singletons. Source material: naive CD4+ T cells sorted from blood. Subset here: CD45RA+ positively selected. Receptor source: a young man in good health.

The chain carries TRBV28 and TRBJ2-5; 12 bases fit TRBD2. Germline CDR1 reads MDHEN; CDR2 reads SYDVKM. This CDR3 spans 13 amino acids. The trim removed 8 bases at V and 3 bases at J, leaving 1 base unmatched. The CDR3 spells CASRLAGEETQYF. CDR3 DNA sequence: TGTGCCAGCCGACTAGCGGGGGAAGAGACCCAGTACTTC.

This chain connects TRBV30 to TRBJ2-5; no definite D call. CDR3 length equals 13 residues. CDR1 and CDR2 (germline): GTSNPN, SVGIG (reference sequence). Trimming removed 4 bases from V and 1 base from J, with 10 bases in between. The CDR3 loop reads CAWTARGQETQYF. Here the CDR3 DNA reads TGTGCCTGGACCGCGCGTGGCCAAGAGACCCAGTACTTC.

The chain recombines TRBV30 with TRBJ2-1, with D tentatively TRBD2 (6 bases). Trimming shortened V by 0 bases and J by 10 bases, and 10 bases separated the two germline ends. Germline V gene data show CDR1 as GTSNPN and CDR2 as SVGIG (reference sequence). The length of the CDR3 is 12 residues. In DNA form, the CDR3 reads TGTGCCTGGAGTGTCTGGAGGGTCGAGCAGTTCTTC. As protein: CAWSVWRVEQFF.

This rearrangement joins TRBV11-2 to TRBJ2-7; D not resolved. Germline V gives CDR1 SGHAT, CDR2 FQNNGV. The CDR3 spans 15 residues. Trimming cost V 0 bases and J 0 bases, with 9 bases left between them. The CDR3 reads CASSLDPAFSYEQYF. CDR3 DNA sequence: TGTGCCAGCAGCTTAGATCCAGCGTTCTCCTACGAGCAGTACTTC.

The V gene is TRBV2, the J gene TRBJ2-5; TRBD2 aligns across 7 bases. This CDR3 has 13 residues. The V gene's germline CDR1 is SNHLY and CDR2 FYNNEI. V shed 11 bases and J 2 bases; nucleotides not matched to a gene: 8. CDR3 region: CAGRTSPQETQYF. The DNA for the CDR3 is TGTGCCGGAAGGACTAGTCCTCAAGAGACCCAGTACTTC.

This chain links TRBV6-6 with TRBJ2-7; 8 nucleotides agree with TRBD1. V lost 5 bases, J lost 3 bases, and 12 bases stayed unmatched. The germline V gene has CDR1 MNHNY and CDR2 SVGAGI (reference sequence). The CDR3 sequence is 16 residues long. This CDR3 is CASSSYRGMEGYEQYF. CDR3 DNA: TGTGCCAGCAGTAGTTACAGGGGGATGGAGGGCTACGAGCAGTACTTC.

The chain joins TRBV28 to TRBJ1-2, with 9 bases aligning to TRBD1. Germline assignment: CDR1 MDHEN and CDR2 SYDVKM. V trimming: 0 bases; J trimming: 4 bases; junction bases outside the gene matches: 3. This CDR3 comprises 15 residues. CDR3 residues: CASSLWGQGSYGYTF. CDR3 in DNA: TGTGCCAGCAGTTTATGGGGACAGGGAAGCTATGGCTACACCTTC.

This sequence joins TRBV6-1 and TRBJ2-1; 12 nucleotides match TRBD2. Germline assignment: CDR1 MNHNS and CDR2 SASEGT. Trimming at V came to 8 bases and at J to 8 bases, leaving 7 bases not matched to a gene. The CDR3 loop spans 14 amino acids. CDR3 nucleotide sequence: TGTGCCAGCCAGTCGACTAGCGGGGGCTATGAGCAGTTCTTC. It encodes CASQSTSGGYEQFF.

The chain joins TRBV19 to TRBJ2-6, with 10 bases identical to TRBD1. The germline V gene encodes CDR1 LNHDA and CDR2 SQIVND (reference sequence). The CDR3 loop spans 15 amino acids. With V trimmed by 8 bases and J by 4 bases, 5 bases remained unmatched. CDR3 nucleotides: TGTGCCAGTGGACAGGGGGTAGGAGGGGCCAACGTCCTGACTTTC. As protein: CASGQGVGGANVLTF.

This clone was detected only a few times. In the same sample, other DNA sequences code for this CDR3. This chain uses TRBV6-5 with TRBJ1-3, with no clear D. This CDR3 spans 13 amino acids. Germline V gene lookup returns CDR1 MNHEY and CDR2 SVGAGI. Trimming left V 2 bases short and J 1 base short, with 3 bases between. The CDR3 sequence is CASSYGSGNTIYF. CDR3 nucleotide sequence: TGTGCCAGCAGTTACGGTTCTGGAAACACCATATATTTT.

On this clone: Additional DNA sequences in this sample encode the identical CDR3. The chain combines TRBV6-5 with TRBJ1-2, with 8 bases lining up with TRBD1. Germline CDR1 and CDR2: MNHEY and SVGAGI. V was pared by 5 bases and J by 8 bases, with 4 bases of the junction left unmatched. The CDR3 is 12 amino acids. As DNA, the CDR3 is TGTGCCAGCAGTCGCGACAGGGGCGGCTACACCTTC. This sequence encodes CASSRDRGGYTF.

This chain connects TRBV13 to TRBJ1-1; TRBD1 agrees at 7 bases. Germline V gene sequence: CDR1 PRHDT, CDR2 FYEKMQ (reference sequence). Losses at the gene ends were 6 bases for V and 6 bases for J; bases not matched to a gene: 10. This CDR3 is 14 amino acids long. The CDR3 region is CASSIRGGSPEAFF. The CDR3 DNA is TGTGCCAGCAGTATCAGGGGGGGCTCCCCTGAAGCTTTCTTT.

The chain combines TRBV6-5 with TRBJ1-2; tentative D call: TRBD1 (6 bases). V lost 4 bases and J 8 bases, leaving 17 bases between the germline ends. The germline V gene has CDR1 MNHEY and CDR2 SVGAGI. The CDR3 runs to 14 residues. DNA for the CDR3: TGTGCCAGCAGTTCCCGGGACATTAGGTCAGGCTACACCTTC. Protein sequence: CASSSRDIRSGYTF.

The CDR3 DNA reads TGCGCCAGCAGCTTGGCCCCGGGAACCTTTTTCTCTGGGGCCAACGTCCTGACTTTC. This codes for CASSLAPGTFFSGANVLTF. J is TRBJ2-6 and V is TRBV5-1; perhaps TRBD2 as D (5 bases). Germline values: CDR1 SGHRS, CDR2 YFSETQ. V lost 0 bases and J 0 bases, leaving 16 bases between the germline ends. The CDR3 totals 19 residues.

V and J are TRBV6-1 and TRBJ2-3; tentative D call: TRBD1 (6 bases). Germline CDR1 and CDR2: MNHNS and SASEGT. The CDR3 totals 15 residues. Trimming removed 1 base at V and 4 bases at J, with 12 bases between. The CDR3 here is CASSEEGTRSDTQYF. In DNA form, the CDR3 reads TGTGCCAGCAGTGAAGAGGGGACAAGGTCAGATACGCAGTATTTT.

V is TRBV30 and J is TRBJ2-1; TRBD2 might be the D (5 bases). CDR3 length: 15 amino acids. The germline V gene has CDR1 GTSNPN and CDR2 SVGIG (reference sequence). V was shortened by 0 bases and J by 0 bases, with 9 bases between the two germline ends. The CDR3 loop is CAWSVTEASYNEQFF. DNA of the CDR3: TGTGCCTGGAGTGTAACGGAGGCCTCCTACAATGAGCAGTTCTTC.

The chain carries TRBV4-1 and TRBJ2-4, with D perhaps matching TRBD1 (6 bases). The CDR3 covers 18 residues. V lost 1 base to trimming and J lost 0 bases, with 16 bases between them. Germline-derived CDR1 and CDR2 are MGHRA and YSYEKL. The CDR3 nucleotides read TGCGCCAGCAGCCAAGGCCCCGAACAGGGTATAGCCAAAAACATTCAGTACTTC. This codes for CASSQGPEQGIAKNIQYF.

The CDR3 region is CASSLKGQEDEQFF. CDR3 DNA: TGCGCCAGCAGCTTAAAGGGACAGGAAGATGAGCAGTTCTTC. The chain is built from TRBV5-1 and TRBJ2-1, with 8 bases fitting TRBD1. CDR3 size: 14 residues. CDR1 is SGHRS and CDR2 is YFSETQ in the germline V gene. V shed 2 bases and J 8 bases; nucleotides not matched to a gene: 6.

The CDR3 is CASSGLGTGSSTDTQYF. In DNA, the CDR3 is TGCGCCAGCAGCGGACTAGGGACAGGGAGTTCCACAGATACGCAGTATTTT. The rearrangement links TRBV5-1 to TRBJ2-3, with 9 positions matching TRBD1. Unmatched junction bases numbered 11, after V lost 4 bases and J lost 2 bases. The V gene's germline CDR1 is SGHRS and CDR2 YFSETQ. The length of the CDR3 is 17 residues.

The chain couples TRBV5-1 to TRBJ2-7, with D possibly TRBD1 on 7 matching bases. This CDR3 spans 15 amino acids. V was shortened by 4 bases and J by 0 bases, with 14 bases between the two germline ends. CDR1 SGHRS and CDR2 YFSETQ come from the germline V gene. The CDR3 DNA sequence: TGCGCCAGCAGCCCCCAGGGGGGAAGCTCCTACGAGCAGTACTTC. Amino acid sequence: CASSPQGGSSYEQYF.

CDR3: CASSLDWGEQFF. In DNA, the CDR3 is TGCGCCAGCAGCTTGGATTGGGGTGAGCAGTTCTTC. The V gene is TRBV5-1, the J gene TRBJ2-1; D is undetermined. Germline lookup yields CDR1 SGHRS and CDR2 YFSETQ. V dropped 0 bases and J dropped 9 bases, with 7 bases sitting between them. This CDR3 has 12 amino acids.

The chain carries TRBV28 and TRBJ1-6, with D possibly TRBD1 on 6 matching bases. The V gene lost 2 bases and the J gene lost 9 bases, with 14 bases spanning the gap. Germline V gives CDR1 MDHEN, CDR2 SYDVKM. CDR3 size: 15 residues. CDR3 nucleotide sequence: TGTGCCAGCAGTTTACATTTAGGGGGATCTTCACCCCTCCACTTT. Amino acids: CASSLHLGGSSPLHF. Complete variable domain (other parts from reference TRBV28 and TRBJ1-6): DVKVTQSSRYLVKRTGEKVFLECVQDMDHENMFWYRQDPGLGLRLIYFSYDVKMKEKGDIPEGYSVSREKKERFSLILESASTNQTSMYLCASSLHLGGSSPLHFGNGTRLTVT.

About this clone itself: Different DNA sequences within this sample yield the same CDR3. The chain recombines TRBV18 with TRBJ2-3; 7 bases line up with TRBD2. The V and J ends lost 2 bases and 2 bases, in that order; junction bases with no gene match: 4. Germline V gene sequence: CDR1 KGHSH, CDR2 LQKENI. The CDR3 is 15 residues long. CDR3 bases: TGTGCCAGCTCACCAGGGGGGGGAAACACAGATACGCAGTATTTT. Translation: CASSPGGGNTDTQYF.

Notes on this clone: The sample carries other DNA sequences with the same CDR3. This chain links TRBV18 with TRBJ1-4; D is unclear. Trimming pared 2 bases from V and 4 bases from J, leaving 2 bases between. This CDR3 is 12 amino acids long. In germline, CDR1 is KGHSH, CDR2 LQKENI. Here the CDR3 DNA reads TGTGCCAGCTCACCATATAATGAAAAACTGTTTTTT. Its protein is CASSPYNEKLFF.

V usage is TRBV5-8 and J usage is TRBJ2-1; no clear D. Germline V gene lookup returns CDR1 SGHTS and CDR2 YDEGEE. This CDR3 contains 14 residues. The ends were cut back, 1 base at V and 8 bases at J, with 13 bases in the middle. DNA for the CDR3: TGTGCCAGCAGCTTGTTATGGGCCCGGGATGAGCAGTTCTTC. Encoded protein: CASSLLWARDEQFF. The full variable domain, with the rest looked up from reference TRBV5-8 and TRBJ2-1, is EAGVTQSPTHLIKTRGQQATLRCSPISGHTSVYWYQQALGLGLQFLLWYDEGEERNRGNFPPRFSGRQFPNYSSELNVNALELEDSALYLCASSLLWARDEQFFGPGTRLTVL.

This clone has more than one count but fewer than ten. This CDR3 is also generated by other DNA sequences in the sample. The V gene is TRBV30, the J gene TRBJ2-7; tentatively, D is TRBD2 (5 bases). CDR3 length: 11 amino acids. Trimming took 5 bases from V and 2 from J, leaving 7 bases between them. Germline CDR1 is GTSNPN and CDR2 is SVGIG (reference sequence). CDR3: CAWRGTYEQYF. In DNA form, the CDR3 reads TGTGCCTGGCGGGGTACCTACGAGCAGTACTTC.

This chain links TRBV9 with TRBJ1-4; D remains ambiguous. The CDR3 contains 17 residues. Per germline, CDR1 SGDLS and CDR2 YYNGEE. V was pared by 0 bases and J by 3 bases, with 15 bases between. The CDR3 loop reads CASSVEGNYPANEKLFF. The CDR3 bases are TGTGCCAGCAGCGTAGAGGGCAACTATCCGGCTAATGAAAAACTGTTTTTT.

The V call is TRBV5-1, the J call TRBJ2-1; D unresolved. Germline assignment: CDR1 SGHRS and CDR2 YFSETQ. Trimming stripped 1 base from V and 1 base from J, with 9 bases between. This CDR3 has 15 residues. The CDR3 coding sequence is TGCGCCAGCAGCTTGATGAGACGGTCCTACAATGAGCAGTTCTTC. Translation: CASSLMRRSYNEQFF. The full variable domain, completed using reference TRBV5-1 and TRBJ2-1, is KAGVTQTPRYLIKTRGQQVTLSCSPISGHRSVSWYQQTPGQGLQFLFEYFSETQRNKGNFPGRFSGRQFSNSRSEMNVSTLELGDSALYLCASSLMRRSYNEQFFGPGTRLTVL.

The chain combines TRBV6-5 with TRBJ1-5; D is undetermined. Germline V gene lookup returns CDR1 MNHEY and CDR2 SVGAGI. The CDR3 has 14 amino acids. V was pared by 2 bases and J by 0 bases, with 5 bases between. CDR3 amino acids: CASSYESSNQPQHF. Here the CDR3 DNA reads TGTGCCAGCAGTTACGAGAGTAGCAATCAGCCCCAGCATTTT.

The V and J genes are TRBV6-6 and TRBJ1-2; perhaps TRBD1 as D (5 bases). Germline V lookup: CDR1 MNHNY, CDR2 SVGAGI (reference sequence). V was pared by 6 bases and J by 5 bases, with 16 bases between. The CDR3 loop spans 14 amino acids. The CDR3 DNA is TGTGCCAGCAGGCAGGGACTCGAGGAATATGGCTACACCTTC. Amino acids: CASRQGLEEYGYTF.